This T cell receptor (beta chain) was obtained from a study of cytomegalovirus exposure and HLA in healthy donors. To note about this clone: Its antigen is still unknown.

With 60 Vbeta and 13 Jbeta primers, the PCR was carried out. The table came from immunoSEQ multiplex PCR; TCRdb's copy has only in-frame clones and leaves some out. This sample carries 90,000 to 150,000 clones, about three fifths of them seen once, and the ten largest clones take about 9%. General study results and limits: In vitro assays verified that a few CMV-associated chains recognized CMV antigens specifically. Analyzed later, most CMV-associated TCR beta chains appeared HLA-restricted.

Per germline, CDR1 SGHNT and CDR2 YYREEE (reference sequence). The length of the CDR3 is 15 residues. The V and J ends lost 0 bases and 6 bases, in that order; junction bases with no gene match: 5. This receptor was obtained from a man between 40 and 49 years old in good health and CMV-seropositive. The V call is TRBV5-4, the J call TRBJ2-3; 9 bases are shared with TRBD2. Sequences were obtained from PBMCs. The CDR3 nucleotides read TGTGCCAGCAGCTTGGGCGGACTAGCGACTGATACGCAGTATTTT. The encoded protein is CASSLGGLATDTQYF.